This T cell receptor (beta chain) originates from a study of shared clonotypes between healthy human individuals (dated by TCRdb to the early 2020s). About the investigation overall: A couple of women and a few men aged 18 to 49 years were included in the cohort. For each donor, three plates each were used for CD4 naive and CD4 memory, two plates were used for CD8 naive, and one plate was used for CD8 memory. Different laboratories and diverse techniques were used to prepare libraries and sequence TCR repertoires, to increase sequencing depth and limit assay-specific biases. Between about 0.9 and 8.9 billion PBMCs per donor were obtained by leukapheresis. Blood TCR repertoires of five healthy adults were deeply sequenced to estimate repertoire size and the extent of clonotype sharing between individuals.

Broader findings and caveats from the paper: The genetic and exposure-history diversity represented was limited by the small number of donors. Across a few donors, approximately 5% of naive CD4, approximately 3.6% of naive CD8, approximately 2.5% of memory CD4, and roughly 0.4% of memory CD8 clonotypes were shared. Sampling was restricted to blood, and TCR repertoires in tissue are likely to differ from TCR repertoires in blood. Even with the large sequencing depth, rarefaction of the sorted-subset datasets indicated that sequencing was incomplete. Pairwise subsampling led to the expectation that sequencing depth would affect the degree of clonotype sharing among donors. Naive subsets generally had larger estimated clonotype richness than memory subsets. Higher generation probabilities were observed for clonotypes shared by all four sorted-subset donors than for non-shared clonotypes.

The donors were healthy, HIV-negative adults who had no recently reported acute infections or vaccinations. Every donor was a Caucasian adult living in Nashville, Tennessee, USA. CD4+ T cells were enriched through magnetic negative selection, after which naive cells were positively selected on CD45RA and the remaining negative fraction served as the memory subset. Blood was collected by leukapheresis, and PBMCs were isolated by Ficoll-Histopaque density gradient centrifugation and then cryopreserved in liquid nitrogen vapor phase. Analytical flow cytometry was used to check the purity and quantity of every magnetically sorted T cell population. Genomic DNA was isolated from every sorted fraction and measured by UV absorbance on a Nanodrop 2000c. Of note for this clone: The clone's antigen remains unknown. No base quality information exists; no much larger clone differs at one position.

Using the deep immunoSEQ assay, TCR CDR3 regions were amplified from genomic DNA by multiplex PCR. For each cell subset, the extracted genomic DNA was distributed evenly across all wells of several immunoSEQ 96-well plates, and each plate served as one replicate. For sorted subsets, each replicate PCR was loaded with approximately 0.2 ug genomic DNA, equivalent to approximately 27,000 T cell genomes. Purified libraries were measured with a Qubit 3.0 fluorometer, size-checked on a Bioanalyzer 2100, and measured again with the KAPA Library Quantification kit. Every immunoSEQ 96-well plate was sequenced on a dedicated single-read 150-cycle Illumina NextSeq 550 flow cell. The study's own analysis went as follows. Because the immunoSEQ output held only junctional sequences and lacked quality scores, the filtering could not match the filtering applied to full-length reads. To assign V/J genes and CDR3, sequences were annotated against IMGT germline references using PyIR, a Python wrapper for IgBLAST v1.9. Any read was removed if the V/J assignment was weak (E-value above 1e-6), the CDR3 was missing, or the read contained stop codons, out-of-frame junctions, or ambiguous translated residues. V3J clonotypes were defined as sequences sharing the same inferred V gene, J gene, and CDR3 amino acid sequence. Percentage overlap between repertoires was computed as shared unique clonotypes divided by the size of the smaller repertoire. RTK rarefaction, the Chao1 estimator, and Recon v2.1 estimates of unobserved clonotypes were used to assess repertoire richness. OLGA was used to compute generation probabilities for all TCRbeta clonotypes that the gDNA method yielded from a handful of donors. Not all clones reach the TCRdb copy of this immuneACCESS table, which keeps in-frame sequences only. Checked studies attribute under half of the gap to unresolved V genes and leave the rest unexplained. V and J calls and clone size are those listed in that table; D and trimming were worked out from the DNA. This sample holds some 1 million clones; 70% to 80% were observed only once. Of the sample, approximately 1.5% falls within the top ten clones.

Trimming costs V 0 bases and J 3 bases, and their ends lie 14 bases apart. CDR1 GTSNPN and CDR2 SVGIG are derived from the germline V gene (reference sequence). Including cysteine and phenylalanine, the CDR3 has 15 amino acids. Only the CDR3 DNA stays, 45 bases, in frame from base 1. The clonotype originates from a man between 18 and 29 years old in good health. Sequenced input: memory CD4+ T cells sorted from blood. The cell subset or site label on this specimen signifies: CD45RA-negative fraction. This receptor chain uses TRBV30 and TRBJ2-5; the D gene cannot be resolved reliably. The DNA sequence reads TGTGCCTGGAGTGTAAAAGTCAGCTTAAAAGAGACCCAGTACTTC. This yields the protein CAWSVKVSLKETQYF.